This T cell receptor beta chain derives from a study of T cells in Graves' hyperthyroidism and ophthalmopathy. The table lists this clonotype with many counts. Amplified TCR beta CDR3 regions came from RNA transcripts. The TCR CDR3 was amplified in a first-round RT-PCR using the HTBI primer set. TCRdb ran MiXCR on the multiplex PCR reads and lists one entry per CDR3 protein. The table has about 350,000 distinct CDR3 sequences, about 15% seen once; the top ten hold approximately 23%. V lost 6 bases to trimming and J lost 5 bases, with 10 bases between them. This CDR3 spans 12 amino acids. Germline CDR1 reads SNHLY; CDR2 reads FYNNEI. A lack of ophthalmopathy progression within 18 months defined stable Graves' hyperthyroidism. Patients aged 18 to 65 had newly diagnosed hyperthyroidism lasting under 2 months. A patient was excluded if there was uncontrolled infection, other autoimmune disease, pregnancy or lactation.

The J gene is TRBJ1-1, the V gene TRBV2, with unresolved D. The clonotype comes from a woman in her twenties or thirties with Graves' hyperthyroidism. Sequenced input: blood. The CDR3 DNA reads as TGTGCCAGCAGGGGCCCTGGGACTGAAGCTTTCTTT. Translation gives CASRGPGTEAFF.